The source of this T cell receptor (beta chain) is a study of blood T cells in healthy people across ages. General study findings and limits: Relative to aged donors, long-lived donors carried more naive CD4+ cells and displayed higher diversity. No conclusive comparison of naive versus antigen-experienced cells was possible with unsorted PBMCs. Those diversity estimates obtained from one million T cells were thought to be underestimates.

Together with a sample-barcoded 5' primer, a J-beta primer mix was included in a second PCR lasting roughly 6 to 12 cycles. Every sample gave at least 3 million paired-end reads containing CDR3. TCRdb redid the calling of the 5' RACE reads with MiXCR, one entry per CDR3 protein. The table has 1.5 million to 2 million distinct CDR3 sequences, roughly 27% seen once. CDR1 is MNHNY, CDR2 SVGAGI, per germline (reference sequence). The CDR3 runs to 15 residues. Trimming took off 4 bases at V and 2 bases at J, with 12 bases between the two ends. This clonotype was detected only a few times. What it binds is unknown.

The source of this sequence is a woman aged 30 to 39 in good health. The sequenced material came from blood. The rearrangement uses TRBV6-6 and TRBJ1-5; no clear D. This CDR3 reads CASSLTDRGNQPQHF. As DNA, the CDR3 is TGTGCCAGCAGTTTAACGGACCGGGGCAATCAGCCCCAGCATTTT.